This is a list of T cell receptor beta chains from one sample in a study of beta chain features in type 1 diabetes. Produced via immunoSEQ multiplex PCR; TCRdb's table is partial and in-frame only. The sample includes around 250,000 clones, just over 20% of them seen just once. Sequencing was performed on naive CD4+ T cells from blood. Every receptor here comes from a woman between 35 and 50 years old with type 1 diabetes. Each CDR3 is given with its conserved first and last residue. Each record gives: D gene, CDR3 length, clone size, J gene, V gene, CDR3 protein, CDR3 DNA. D genes are given only for firm matches. Size is stated for part of the rows, as once, few or many counts, or as a class when the clone is expanded.

d_gene: .; len: 12; abundance: .; j_gene: TRBJ1-2; v_gene: TRBV7-2; CDR3aa: CASNSFTWGYTF; CDR3nt: TGTGCCAGCAACAGCTTTACTTGGGGCTACACCTTC
d_gene: TRBD1; len: 15; abundance: few; j_gene: TRBJ2-7; v_gene: TRBV5-6; CDR3aa: CASSLEGQGRNEQYF; CDR3nt: TGTGCCAGCAGCTTGGAGGGACAGGGTCGCAACGAGCAGTACTTC
d_gene: TRBD2; len: 14; abundance: .; j_gene: TRBJ2-1; v_gene: TRBV29-1; CDR3aa: CSVDALAEYNEQFF; CDR3nt: TGCAGCGTTGATGCGCTAGCGGAGTACAATGAGCAGTTCTTC
d_gene: .; len: 13; abundance: few; j_gene: TRBJ1-1; v_gene: TRBV25-1; CDR3aa: CASSAEVSTEAFF; CDR3nt: TGTGCCAGCAGCGCTGAGGTATCCACTGAAGCTTTCTTT
d_gene: .; len: 15; abundance: .; j_gene: TRBJ2-6; v_gene: TRBV5-4; CDR3aa: CASSSPGTGANVLTF; CDR3nt: TGTGCCAGCAGCTCGCCGGGGACTGGGGCCAACGTCCTGACTTTC
d_gene: .; len: 12; abundance: .; j_gene: TRBJ2-7; v_gene: TRBV28; CDR3aa: CASSRSWAEQYF; CDR3nt: TGTGCCAGCAGCCGTTCCTGGGCGGAGCAGTACTTC
d_gene: TRBD1; len: 14; abundance: few; j_gene: TRBJ2-5; v_gene: TRBV7-8; CDR3aa: CASSSGTGRETQYF; CDR3nt: TGTGCCAGCAGCTCCGGGACAGGGAGAGAGACCCAGTACTTC
d_gene: .; len: 13; abundance: .; j_gene: TRBJ1-3; v_gene: TRBV4-3; CDR3aa: CASSQDRSHTIYF; CDR3nt: TGCGCCAGCAGCCAAGATCGGTCGCACACCATATATTTT
d_gene: TRBD1; len: 13; abundance: .; j_gene: TRBJ2-7; v_gene: TRBV7-9; CDR3aa: CASSPQQGYEQYF; CDR3nt: TGTGCCAGCAGCCCCCAACAGGGGTACGAGCAGTACTTC
d_gene: .; len: 12; abundance: few; j_gene: TRBJ2-5; v_gene: TRBV30; CDR3aa: CAWREGRETQYF; CDR3nt: TGTGCCTGGAGGGAGGGGAGAGAGACCCAGTACTTC
d_gene: .; len: 14; abundance: few; j_gene: TRBJ2-1; v_gene: TRBV7-9; CDR3aa: CASSPGSSYNEQFF; CDR3nt: TGTGCCAGCAGCCCAGGCAGCTCCTACAATGAGCAGTTCTTC
d_gene: TRBD2; len: 14; abundance: few; j_gene: TRBJ2-3; v_gene: TRBV29-1; CDR3aa: CSVLGGGHTDTQYF; CDR3nt: TGCAGCGTTCTCGGCGGGGGGCACACAGATACGCAGTATTTT
d_gene: TRBD1; len: 16; abundance: few; j_gene: TRBJ1-5; v_gene: TRBV4-2; CDR3aa: CASSQARTGQDQPQHF; CDR3nt: TGTGCCAGCAGCCAAGCCCGGACAGGGCAGGATCAGCCCCAGCATTTT
d_gene: TRBD2; len: 13; abundance: few; j_gene: TRBJ2-1; v_gene: TRBV29-1; CDR3aa: CSSLAGTYNEQFF; CDR3nt: TGCAGCTCGCTAGCGGGGACTTACAATGAGCAGTTCTTC
d_gene: .; len: 15; abundance: .; j_gene: TRBJ2-3; v_gene: TRBV5-1; CDR3aa: CASSLPEEGTDTQYF; CDR3nt: TGCGCCAGCAGCTTGCCAGAGGAGGGCACAGATACGCAGTATTTT
d_gene: .; len: 14; abundance: few; j_gene: TRBJ2-3; v_gene: TRBV28; CDR3aa: CASSPLAGADTQYF; CDR3nt: TGTGCCAGCAGTCCCCTGGCCGGGGCAGATACGCAGTATTTT
d_gene: TRBD2; len: 15; abundance: few; j_gene: TRBJ2-3; v_gene: TRBV6-5; CDR3aa: CASSRGGLGADTQYF; CDR3nt: TGTGCCAGCAGTAGGGGAGGACTAGGAGCAGATACGCAGTATTTT
d_gene: .; len: 15; abundance: .; j_gene: TRBJ2-5; v_gene: TRBV6-5; CDR3aa: CASSYSGGLGETQYF; CDR3nt: TGTGCCAGCAGTTACTCGGGCGGACTCGGGGAGACCCAGTACTTC
d_gene: TRBD2; len: 16; abundance: .; j_gene: TRBJ2-1; v_gene: TRBV9; CDR3aa: CASSSGGWGSYNEQFF; CDR3nt: TGTGCCAGCAGCTCGGGAGGCTGGGGCTCCTACAATGAGCAGTTCTTC
d_gene: .; len: 17; abundance: few; j_gene: TRBJ1-3; v_gene: TRBV9; CDR3aa: CASSKNPGLLSGNTIYF; CDR3nt: TGTGCCAGCAGCAAGAACCCCGGACTCCTCTCTGGAAACACCATATATTTT
d_gene: TRBD2; len: 18; abundance: few; j_gene: TRBJ2-1; v_gene: TRBV5-6; CDR3aa: CASSLPLTSGGAMNEQFF; CDR3nt: TGTGCCAGCAGCTTGCCTCTGACTAGCGGGGGGGCAATGAATGAGCAGTTCTTC
d_gene: .; len: 17; abundance: .; j_gene: TRBJ2-7; v_gene: TRBV4-3; CDR3aa: CASSQSLAEHLPYEQYF; CDR3nt: TGCGCCAGCAGCCAAAGCCTTGCGGAACACCTTCCCTACGAGCAGTACTTC
d_gene: .; len: 14; abundance: .; j_gene: TRBJ2-1; v_gene: TRBV9; CDR3aa: CASGARDRYDEQFF; CDR3nt: TGTGCCAGCGGAGCGCGGGATAGGTACGATGAGCAGTTCTTC
d_gene: .; len: 13; abundance: .; j_gene: TRBJ1-6; v_gene: TRBV5-1; CDR3aa: CASSPVGNSPLHF; CDR3nt: TGCGCCAGCAGCCCGGTTGGTAATTCACCCCTCCACTTT
d_gene: .; len: 14; abundance: few; j_gene: TRBJ1-1; v_gene: TRBV19; CDR3aa: CASSEFRDNTEAFF; CDR3nt: TGTGCCAGTAGTGAATTCAGGGATAACACTGAAGCTTTCTTT
d_gene: .; len: 14; abundance: few; j_gene: TRBJ1-2; v_gene: TRBV28; CDR3aa: CASSVVRANYGYTF; CDR3nt: TGTGCCAGCAGTGTAGTGCGAGCTAACTATGGCTACACCTTC
d_gene: .; len: 15; abundance: few; j_gene: TRBJ1-5; v_gene: TRBV30; CDR3aa: CAWSVGPGFEGPQHF; CDR3nt: TGTGCCTGGAGTGTAGGACCGGGATTTGAAGGGCCCCAGCATTTT